Listed below are T cell receptor beta chains from one sample, sequenced in a study of CD8 T cells in ankylosing spondylitis. Using its own MiXCR run on the 5' RACE reads, TCRdb lists one record per CDR3 protein. The sample holds about 130,000 distinct CDR3 sequences, approximately 9.9% seen once. Material: blood, either unsorted or a sorted T cell fraction (not recorded which). Source of these receptors: a male donor with ankylosing spondylitis or in good health (not recorded which). Each CDR3 is given with its conserved first and last residue. The order of the fields is D gene, clone size, J gene, V gene, CDR3 protein, CDR3 DNA. The D gene is left open where the match is weak. A clone size is listed for some rows: how often the clone was seen (once, few, many), or a class if it is expanded.

d_call: TRBD2; clone_size: many; j_call: TRBJ2-5; v_call: TRBV20-1; cdr3_aa: CSASPRTSGHQETQYF; cdr3_nt: TGCAGTGCTAGCCCCCGGACTAGCGGCCACCAAGAGACCCAGTACTTC
d_call: TRBD2; clone_size: many; j_call: TRBJ2-3; v_call: TRBV20-1; cdr3_aa: CSARSRTSGTDTQYF; cdr3_nt: TGCAGTGCTAGAAGTCGAACTAGCGGCACAGATACGCAGTATTTT
d_call: NA; clone_size: few; j_call: TRBJ1-3; v_call: TRBV9; cdr3_aa: CASSPPGAGNTIYF; cdr3_nt: TGTGCCAGCAGCCCACCCGGGGCTGGAAACACCATATATTTT
d_call: NA; clone_size: many; j_call: TRBJ2-4; v_call: TRBV12-3/TRBV12-4; cdr3_aa: CASSPRDLAKNIQYF; cdr3_nt: TGTGCCAGCAGCCCCCGGGACCTAGCCAAAAACATTCAGTACTTC
d_call: NA; clone_size: many; j_call: TRBJ2-1; v_call: TRBV9; cdr3_aa: CASSPFYNEQFF; cdr3_nt: TGTGCCAGCAGCCCCTTTTACAATGAGCAGTTCTTC
d_call: TRBD2; clone_size: few; j_call: TRBJ2-1; v_call: TRBV13; cdr3_aa: CASSPRFEAGGRYNEQFF; cdr3_nt: TGTGCCAGCAGCCCGCGGTTTGAAGCGGGAGGGCGCTACAATGAGCAGTTCTTC
d_call: TRBD1; clone_size: NA; j_call: TRBJ2-5; v_call: TRBV12-3/TRBV12-4; cdr3_aa: CASSPGQGLVTQYF; cdr3_nt: TGTGCCAGCAGCCCTGGACAGGGATTGGTGACCCAGTACTTC
d_call: NA; clone_size: few; j_call: TRBJ1-2; v_call: TRBV29-1; cdr3_aa: CSVEGGESGF; cdr3_nt: TGCAGCGTTGAGGGAGGAGAATCGGGCTTC
d_call: TRBD1; clone_size: many; j_call: TRBJ2-7; v_call: TRBV6-1; cdr3_aa: CASSGALAGGEYEQYF; cdr3_nt: TGTGCCAGCAGTGGCGCGCTGGCAGGGGGAGAGTACGAGCAGTACTTC
d_call: TRBD1; clone_size: few; j_call: TRBJ2-1; v_call: TRBV3-1; cdr3_aa: CASSQDEGARDKLSSSYNEQFF; cdr3_nt: TGTGCCAGCAGCCAAGATGAGGGGGCACGGGACAAACTCTCCAGCTCCTACAATGAGCAGTTCTTC
d_call: TRBD2; clone_size: many; j_call: TRBJ2-7; v_call: TRBV27; cdr3_aa: CASSLTGLAVFYEQYF; cdr3_nt: TGTGCCAGCAGTCTAACGGGACTAGCGGTTTTCTACGAGCAGTACTTC
d_call: NA; clone_size: once; j_call: TRBJ2-7; v_call: TRBV5-6; cdr3_aa: CASSLYRVDEHYF; cdr3_nt: TGTGCCAGCAGCTTGTACCGGGTGGACGAGCATTACTTC
d_call: NA; clone_size: NA; j_call: TRBJ2-7; v_call: TRBV4-2; cdr3_aa: CAMSPGLLCSPRYEQYF; cdr3_nt: TGTGCCATGAGCCCCGGACTCCTCTGCTCCCCCCGTTACGAGCAGTACTTC
d_call: NA; clone_size: many; j_call: TRBJ2-7; v_call: TRBV28; cdr3_aa: CASRSPSRSYEQYF; cdr3_nt: TGTGCCAGCAGGAGCCCGAGCAGATCCTACGAGCAGTACTTC
d_call: NA; clone_size: many; j_call: TRBJ2-3; v_call: TRBV5-1; cdr3_aa: CASSSGPGEGDTQYF; cdr3_nt: TGCGCCAGCAGCTCTGGGCCGGGAGAGGGAGATACGCAGTATTTT
d_call: TRBD2; clone_size: NA; j_call: TRBJ2-3; v_call: TRBV28; cdr3_aa: CASSSSGRGDTQYF; cdr3_nt: TGTGCCAGCAGCTCTAGCGGGAGAGGTGATACGCAGTATTTT
d_call: TRBD2; clone_size: many; j_call: TRBJ2-1; v_call: TRBV11-2; cdr3_aa: CASSFPAGGVRNEQFF; cdr3_nt: TGTGCCAGCAGCTTCCCAGCGGGAGGGGTACGCAATGAGCAGTTCTTC
d_call: TRBD2; clone_size: many; j_call: TRBJ2-3; v_call: TRBV11-1; cdr3_aa: CASSYSRTSGSSTDTQYF; cdr3_nt: TGTGCCAGCAGCTACTCACGGACTAGCGGGAGTAGCACAGATACGCAGTATTTT
d_call: NA; clone_size: NA; j_call: TRBJ1-1; v_call: TRBV11-2; cdr3_aa: CASSQEWRGAFF; cdr3_nt: TGTGCCAGCAGCCAGGAGTGGCGGGGCGCTTTCTTT
d_call: TRBD1; clone_size: few; j_call: TRBJ1-2; v_call: TRBV5-6; cdr3_aa: CASRRDRIYYGYTF; cdr3_nt: TGTGCCAGCAGACGGGACAGGATATACTATGGCTACACCTTC
d_call: TRBD2; clone_size: many; j_call: TRBJ2-1; v_call: TRBV7-9; cdr3_aa: CASSSSGRIGDEQFF; cdr3_nt: TGTGCCAGCAGCTCTAGCGGGAGGATCGGTGATGAGCAGTTCTTC